This T cell receptor beta chain was captured by sequencing in a study of CD4+ T cells in melanoma. The CDR3 length is 13 residues. Per the germline V gene, CDR1 is KGHSH and CDR2 is LQKENI. V shed 5 bases and J shed 5 bases, with 12 bases lying between them. TCRdb's copy holds only in-frame clones and misses some; the assay was immunoSEQ multiplex PCR. The sample carries about 140,000 clones, roughly 91% recorded once. Study-level results: Reportedly, melanoma neoantigen-specific CD4+ T cells showed varied differentiation states. A reported correlation linked neoantigen-specific CD4+ T cells to CD8+, macrophage and B cell function.

Concerning this clone: Its matching antigen is unknown.

The receptor comes from a human donor with melanoma. The J gene is TRBJ2-5, the V gene TRBV18; D is unresolved. CDR3 bases: TGTGCCAGCTCAACTAACACGGGTGAGACCCAGTACTTC. As protein: CASSTNTGETQYF.